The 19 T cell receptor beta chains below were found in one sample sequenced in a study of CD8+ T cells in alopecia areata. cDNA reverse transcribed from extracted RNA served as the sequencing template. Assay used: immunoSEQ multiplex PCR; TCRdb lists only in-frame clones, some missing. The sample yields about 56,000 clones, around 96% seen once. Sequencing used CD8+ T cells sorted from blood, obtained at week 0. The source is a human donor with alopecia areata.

The CDR3 spells CASSTEPGTRVYSNQPQHF. In nucleotides, the CDR3 is TGTGCCAGTAGTACGGAGCCCGGGACAAGAGTTTATAGCAATCAGCCCCAGCATTTT. The J gene is TRBJ1-5, the V gene TRBV19, with D possibly TRBD1 on 6 matching bases. Looked up from germline, CDR1 is LNHDA and CDR2 is SQIVND (reference sequence). This CDR3 is 19 amino acids long. V lost 4 bases, J lost 0 bases, and 22 bases lay in between. Looking up the rest from reference TRBV19 and TRBJ1-5 gives the full variable domain: DGGITQSPKYLFRKEGQNVTLSCEQNLNHDAMYWYRQDPGQGLRLIYYSQIVNDFQKGDIAEGYSVSREKKESFPLTVTSAQKNPTAFYLCASSTEPGTRVYSNQPQHFGDGTRLSIL.

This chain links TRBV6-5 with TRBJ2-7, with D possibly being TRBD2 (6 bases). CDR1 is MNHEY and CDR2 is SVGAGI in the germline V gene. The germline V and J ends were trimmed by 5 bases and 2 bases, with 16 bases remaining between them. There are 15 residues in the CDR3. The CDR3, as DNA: TGTGCCAGCAGTCGCTCCGGGACTGCTACCTACGAGCAGTACTTC. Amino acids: CASSRSGTATYEQYF.

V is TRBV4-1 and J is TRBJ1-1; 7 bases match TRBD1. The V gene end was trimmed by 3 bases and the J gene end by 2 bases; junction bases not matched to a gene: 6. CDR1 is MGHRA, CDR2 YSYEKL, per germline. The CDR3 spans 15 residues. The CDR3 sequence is CASSHKQGYNTEAFF. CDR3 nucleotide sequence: TGCGCCAGCAGCCACAAACAGGGGTATAACACTGAAGCTTTCTTT.

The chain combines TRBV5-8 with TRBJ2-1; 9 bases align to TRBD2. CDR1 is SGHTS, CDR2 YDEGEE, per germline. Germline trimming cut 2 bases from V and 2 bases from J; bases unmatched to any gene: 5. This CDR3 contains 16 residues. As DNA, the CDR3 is TGTGCCAGCAGCTTTGGCGGGGGGGCTCCCTACAATGAGCAGTTCTTC. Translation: CASSFGGGAPYNEQFF.

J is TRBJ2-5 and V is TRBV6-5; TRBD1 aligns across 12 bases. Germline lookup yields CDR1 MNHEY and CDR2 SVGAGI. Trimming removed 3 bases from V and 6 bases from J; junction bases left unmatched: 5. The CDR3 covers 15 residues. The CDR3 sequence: CASSYRGQGAQTQYF. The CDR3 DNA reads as TGTGCCAGCAGTTATCGGGGACAGGGGGCACAGACCCAGTACTTC.

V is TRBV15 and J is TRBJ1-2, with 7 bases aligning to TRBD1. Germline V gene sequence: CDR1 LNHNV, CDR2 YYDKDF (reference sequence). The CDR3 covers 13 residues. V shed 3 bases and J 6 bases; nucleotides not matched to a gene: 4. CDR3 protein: CATSRADRDGYTF. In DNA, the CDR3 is TGTGCCACCAGCAGGGCTGACAGGGATGGCTACACCTTC.

The CDR3 DNA reads as TGTGCCAGCTCACCGACGGGAAGCATTATAGAGGCGGGTGATACGCAGTATTTT. This codes for CASSPTGSIIEAGDTQYF. The chain combines TRBV18 with TRBJ2-3; possibly TRBD2 for D (5 bases). The V and J ends lost 3 bases and 6 bases respectively, with 25 bases between them. Germline V CDR1 and CDR2: KGHSH, LQKENI. This CDR3 has 18 amino acids.

The CDR3 DNA is TGTGCCTGGAGTACCAGCGATACGCAGTATTTT. This codes for CAWSTSDTQYF. The rearrangement uses TRBV30 and TRBJ2-3; D remains unclear. Germline V gene lookup returns CDR1 GTSNPN and CDR2 SVGIG (reference sequence). With 2 bases removed from V and 6 bases from J, the gap between germline ends came to 6 bases. The CDR3 is 11 amino acids.

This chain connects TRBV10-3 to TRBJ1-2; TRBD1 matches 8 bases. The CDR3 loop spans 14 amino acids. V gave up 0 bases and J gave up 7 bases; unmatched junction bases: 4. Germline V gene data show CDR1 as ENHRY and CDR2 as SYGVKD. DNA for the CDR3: TGTGCCATCAGTGAGTCACCAGGGGGCTTTGGCTACACCTTC. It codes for CAISESPGGFGYTF.

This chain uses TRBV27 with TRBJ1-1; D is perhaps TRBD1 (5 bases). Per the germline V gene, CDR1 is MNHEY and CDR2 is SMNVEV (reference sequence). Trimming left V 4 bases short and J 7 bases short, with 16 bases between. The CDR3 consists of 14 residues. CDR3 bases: TGTGCCAGCAGTTGGGGGGGGAACTCGGATGAAGCTTTCTTT. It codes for CASSWGGNSDEAFF.

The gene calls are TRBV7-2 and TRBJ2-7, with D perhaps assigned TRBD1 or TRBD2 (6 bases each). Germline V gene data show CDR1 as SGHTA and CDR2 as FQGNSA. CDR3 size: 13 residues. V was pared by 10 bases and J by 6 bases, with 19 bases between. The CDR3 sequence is CATGPGAGREQYF. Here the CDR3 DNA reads TGTGCCACCGGGCCGGGGGCGGGGCGCGAGCAGTACTTC.

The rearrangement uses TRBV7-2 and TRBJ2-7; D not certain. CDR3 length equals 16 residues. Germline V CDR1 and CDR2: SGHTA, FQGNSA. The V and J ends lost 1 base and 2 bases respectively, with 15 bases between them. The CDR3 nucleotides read TGTGCCAGCAGCTTAGGATACGACCTCCCAACCTACGAGCAGTACTTC. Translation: CASSLGYDLPTYEQYF.

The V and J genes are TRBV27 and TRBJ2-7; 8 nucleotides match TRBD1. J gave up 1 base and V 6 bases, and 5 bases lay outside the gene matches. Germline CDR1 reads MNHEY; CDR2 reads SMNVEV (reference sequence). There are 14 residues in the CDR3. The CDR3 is CASRAQGASYEQYF. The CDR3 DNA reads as TGTGCCAGCAGGGCCCAGGGGGCGTCCTACGAGCAGTACTTC.

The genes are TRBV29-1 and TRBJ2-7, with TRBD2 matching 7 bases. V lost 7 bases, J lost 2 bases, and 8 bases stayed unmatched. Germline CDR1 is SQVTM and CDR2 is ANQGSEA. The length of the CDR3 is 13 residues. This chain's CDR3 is CSARGVDAYEQYF. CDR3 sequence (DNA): TGCAGCGCACGGGGGGTCGATGCCTACGAGCAGTACTTC.

The CDR3 sequence is CASSYPPGGGNQPQHF. In DNA, the CDR3 is TGTGCCAGCAGTTACCCCCCCGGGGGTGGCAATCAGCCCCAGCATTTT. V usage is TRBV6-6 and J usage is TRBJ1-5, with D possibly TRBD1 on 5 matching bases. Trimming pared 2 bases from V and 2 bases from J, leaving 13 bases between. Germline V gene sequence: CDR1 MNHNY, CDR2 SVGAGI (reference sequence). This CDR3 comprises 16 residues.

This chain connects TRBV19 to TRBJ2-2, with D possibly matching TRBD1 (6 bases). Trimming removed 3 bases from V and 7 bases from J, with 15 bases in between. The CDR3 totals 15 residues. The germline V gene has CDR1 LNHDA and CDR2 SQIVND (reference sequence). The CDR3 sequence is CASSITGWSGGELFF. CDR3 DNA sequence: TGTGCCAGTAGTATTACAGGGTGGAGTGGCGGGGAGCTGTTTTTT.

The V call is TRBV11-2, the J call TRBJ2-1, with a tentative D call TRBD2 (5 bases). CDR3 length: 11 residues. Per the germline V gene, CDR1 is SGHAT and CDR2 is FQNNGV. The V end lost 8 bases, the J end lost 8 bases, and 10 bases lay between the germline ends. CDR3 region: CASSRADEQFF. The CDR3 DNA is TGTGCCAGCTCGAGGGCTGATGAGCAGTTCTTC. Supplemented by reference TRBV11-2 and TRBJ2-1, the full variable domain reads EAGVAQSPRYKIIEKRQSVAFWCNPISGHATLYWYQQILGQGPKLLIQFQNNGVVDDSQLPKDRFSAERLKGVDSTLKIQPAKLEDSAVYLCASSRADEQFFGPGTRLTVL.

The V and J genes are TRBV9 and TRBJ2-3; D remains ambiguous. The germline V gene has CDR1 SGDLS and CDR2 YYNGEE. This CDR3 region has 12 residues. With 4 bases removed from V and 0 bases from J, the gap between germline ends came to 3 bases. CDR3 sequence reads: CASSPSTDTQYF. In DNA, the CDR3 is TGTGCCAGCAGCCCTAGCACAGATACGCAGTATTTT.

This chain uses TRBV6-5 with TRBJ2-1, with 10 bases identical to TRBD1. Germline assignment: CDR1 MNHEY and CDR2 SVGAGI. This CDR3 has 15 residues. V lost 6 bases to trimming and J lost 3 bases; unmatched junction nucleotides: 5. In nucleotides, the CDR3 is TGTGCCAGCAGCCCCGGGACAGGGGTCTACAATGAGCAGTTCTTC. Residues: CASSPGTGVYNEQFF.